This T cell receptor beta chain was observed in a study of PD-1 blockade in classical Hodgkin lymphoma. Study-level points and caveats: A significant rise in TCR diversity by C4D1 was seen for CD4+ but not CD8+ cells.

Method: immunoSEQ multiplex PCR; TCRdb's copy keeps in-frame clones and lacks some. The top ten clones hold under 8.5% of a sample with around 100,000 clones, about 89% of them seen once. The patients all showed relapse after autologous stem cell transplantation, while their brentuximab vedotin exposure varied. As regards this clone: Its antigen is not known.

V gave up 6 bases and J gave up 6 bases, with 17 bases separating them. The CDR3 consists of 15 residues. Germline CDR1 is SGHVS and CDR2 is FNYEAQ. The chain uses TRBV7-6 and TRBJ2-2, with TRBD2 as a possible D gene (5 bases). The source material was peripheral blood mononuclear cells (PBMCs), sampled before the second cycle of nivolumab. This TCR was recovered from a human donor with classical Hodgkin lymphoma. The CDR3 is CASSAGRQGSGELFF. The CDR3 region has the DNA TGTGCCAGCAGTGCGGGCAGGCAAGGATCCGGGGAGCTGTTTTTT.